Shown below are 14 T cell receptor beta chains from a single sample sequenced in a study of vaccination effects on CD4 cells after COVID-19 (dated 2022 in TCRdb). The method behind the library was the immunoSEQ multiplex PCR assay. What TCRdb holds here is the immuneACCESS table cut down to in-frame rearrangements. Part of the clones is not present; checked against another copy, under half of the missing clones reflect an unresolved V gene, and the others are unexplained. Within this sample are fewer than 30,000 clones, with 76% of them counted one time only. The ten largest clones capture 10% to 13% of the sample. These receptors' antigens are unknown. In the ViraFEST assay, PBMC were stimulated with viral peptide pools, and TCR sequencing was then used to find antigen-specific CD4+ T cell clonotypes based on their expansion. After around 11 days of culture, CD4+ T cells were isolated with the EasySep CD4+ T cell isolation kit. Healthy vaccine recipients had no prior SARS-CoV-2 infection, confirmed by negative nucleocapsid antibodies before and after vaccination.

The material was CD4+ T cells from PBMCs cultured with HCoV-NL63 spike peptides, obtained before COVID-19 vaccination. The sample's cell subset or site label, in plain terms: HCoV-NL63 spike overlapping peptide pool stimulation. Receptor source: a human donor who received a COVID-19 vaccine.

CDR3 nucleotide sequence: TGTGCCAGTAGTATGGGCAGGGCAGAGACCCAGTACTTC. Translating gives CASSMGRAETQYF. J is TRBJ2-5 and V is TRBV19; possible D gene TRBD1, 5 bases. V was trimmed by 3 bases and J by 4 bases, leaving 9 bases between them. The CDR3 totals 13 residues. Germline V CDR1 and CDR2: LNHDA, SQIVND (reference sequence).

The chain uses TRBV5-6 and TRBJ2-5; D unclear. The V and J ends lost 4 bases and 3 bases respectively, with 7 bases between them. Germline-derived CDR1 and CDR2 are SGHDT and YYEEEE. This CDR3 spans 12 amino acids. The CDR3 loop is CASSKREETQYF. CDR3 coding DNA: TGTGCCAGCAGCAAAAGGGAAGAGACCCAGTACTTC.

CDR3 sequence (DNA): TGTGCCAGTAGTCCCTACTCGGGACAGGGGGTTGGAGGCTACACCTTC. Protein product: CASSPYSGQGVGGYTF. The chain employs TRBV19 and TRBJ1-2, with 11 bases aligning to TRBD1. Germline CDR1 LNHDA, CDR2 SQIVND (reference sequence). The ends lost 5 bases at V and 8 bases at J; junction bases unmatched: 13. CDR3 size: 16 residues.

This chain links TRBV9 with TRBJ2-5; D is unclear. The CDR3 is made up of 14 amino acids. Germline assignment: CDR1 SGDLS and CDR2 YYNGEE. Trimming shortened V by 0 bases and J by 5 bases, and 11 bases separated the two germline ends. CDR3 sequence: CASSVGTLRETQYF. The CDR3, as DNA: TGTGCCAGCAGCGTAGGAACCCTTAGGGAGACCCAGTACTTC.

V is TRBV2 and J is TRBJ2-3; tentatively, D is TRBD2 (6 bases). V dropped 3 bases and J dropped 4 bases, with 14 bases sitting between them. From germline, CDR1 is SNHLY and CDR2 FYNNEI. CDR3 length: 15 amino acids. The CDR3 DNA reads TGTGCCAGCAGTGAGCAATGGGGAGGAGCAGATACGCAGTATTTT. Translating gives CASSEQWGGADTQYF. Based on the CDR3 plus reference TRBV2 and TRBJ2-3, the full variable domain is EPEVTQTPSHQVTQMGQEVILRCVPISNHLYFYWYRQILGQKVEFLVSFYNNEISEKSEIFDDQFSVERPDGSNFTLKIRSTKLEDSAMYFCASSEQWGGADTQYFGPGTRLTVL.

This clone was counted between two and nine times. The chain joins TRBV14 to TRBJ2-7, with 7 positions matching TRBD2. Trimming cost V 4 bases and J 6 bases; bases outside gene matches: 6. Per the germline V gene, CDR1 is SGHDN and CDR2 is FVKESK. The CDR3 covers 13 residues. The CDR3 DNA reads as TGTGCCAGCAGCCCGCGACTAGCTAGCGAGCAGTACTTC. It yields the protein CASSPRLASEQYF.

The rearrangement uses TRBV6-4 and TRBJ2-2; perhaps TRBD1 as D (5 bases). V shed 0 bases and J shed 3 bases, with 5 bases lying between them. This CDR3 region has 14 residues. The germline V gene has CDR1 MRHNA and CDR2 SNTAGT. The CDR3 region has the DNA TGTGCCAGCAGTGACTCAGGGGACACCGGGGAGCTGTTTTTT. Its translation: CASSDSGDTGELFF.

The chain links TRBV11-3 to TRBJ2-2; D is unresolved. Trimming left V 0 bases short and J 3 bases short, with 17 bases between. There are 18 residues in the CDR3. Germline assignment: CDR1 SGHNT and CDR2 YENEEA. CDR3 in DNA: TGTGCCAGCAGCTTAGATCAAGGCGGCAGCGCCCACACCGGGGAGCTGTTTTTT. This gives the protein CASSLDQGGSAHTGELFF.

The chain employs TRBV27 and TRBJ2-5; D possibly corresponds to TRBD1 (6 bases). The ends were cut back, 5 bases at V and 5 bases at J, with 12 bases in the middle. CDR3 length equals 13 residues. The germline gives CDR1 MNHEY, CDR2 SMNVEV (reference sequence). The CDR3 spells CASSPRGRETQYF. CDR3 nucleotide sequence: TGTGCCAGCAGTCCCAGGGGTCGGGAGACCCAGTACTTC.

This clone was seen a single time. The chain links TRBV2 to TRBJ2-7; 10 positions match TRBD1. Germline CDR1 SNHLY, CDR2 FYNNEI. Germline trimming cut 2 bases from V and 7 bases from J; bases unmatched to any gene: 2. The CDR3 runs to 13 residues. The CDR3: CASSERTGGEQYF. The DNA for the CDR3 is TGTGCCAGCAGTGAAAGGACAGGGGGGGAGCAGTACTTC.

The chain carries TRBV19 and TRBJ1-2, with unresolved D. The CDR3 is made up of 17 amino acids. Trimming took 0 bases from V and 5 from J, leaving 19 bases between them. Germline V gene data show CDR1 as LNHDA and CDR2 as SQIVND (reference sequence). The CDR3 DNA reads as TGTGCCAGTAGTATAGATGTCCGAGACGGACTTACATATGGCTACACCTTC. This encodes CASSIDVRDGLTYGYTF.

The genes are TRBV9 and TRBJ1-4; 7 bases fit TRBD1. CDR3 size: 15 residues. V lost 3 bases and J lost 7; bases outside the gene matches: 9. CDR1 and CDR2 (germline): SGDLS, YYNGEE. The CDR3 spells CASSERQGLGEKLFF. CDR3 in DNA: TGTGCCAGCAGCGAGCGACAGGGTTTGGGTGAAAAACTGTTTTTT.

This chain joins TRBV7-9 and TRBJ1-3; D is possibly TRBD1 (5 bases). Germline assignment: CDR1 SEHNR and CDR2 FQNEAQ (reference sequence). Trimming cost V 0 bases and J 8 bases, with 8 bases left between them. CDR3 length: 13 residues. CDR3 DNA sequence: TGTGCCAGCAGCTTAGCGGGAGGGGACACCATATATTTT. It translates to CASSLAGGDTIYF. The full variable domain, rest sourced from reference TRBV7-9 and TRBJ1-3, is DTGVSQNPRHKITKRGQNVTFRCDPISEHNRLYWYRQTLGQGPEFLTYFQNEAQLEKSRLLSDRFSAERPKGSFSTLEIQRTEQGDSAMYLCASSLAGGDTIYFGEGSWLTVV.

In DNA, the CDR3 is TGTGCCAGCAGCGTTAGCCGGGGTTGGCTAGCGGGACTCAATGAGCAGTTCTTC. Translated, it gives CASSVSRGWLAGLNEQFF. The V gene is TRBV11-2, the J gene TRBJ2-1, with 9 nucleotides matching TRBD2. J lost 6 bases, V lost 5 bases, and 17 bases had no gene match. This CDR3 is built from 18 residues. The V gene's germline CDR1 is SGHAT and CDR2 FQNNGV.